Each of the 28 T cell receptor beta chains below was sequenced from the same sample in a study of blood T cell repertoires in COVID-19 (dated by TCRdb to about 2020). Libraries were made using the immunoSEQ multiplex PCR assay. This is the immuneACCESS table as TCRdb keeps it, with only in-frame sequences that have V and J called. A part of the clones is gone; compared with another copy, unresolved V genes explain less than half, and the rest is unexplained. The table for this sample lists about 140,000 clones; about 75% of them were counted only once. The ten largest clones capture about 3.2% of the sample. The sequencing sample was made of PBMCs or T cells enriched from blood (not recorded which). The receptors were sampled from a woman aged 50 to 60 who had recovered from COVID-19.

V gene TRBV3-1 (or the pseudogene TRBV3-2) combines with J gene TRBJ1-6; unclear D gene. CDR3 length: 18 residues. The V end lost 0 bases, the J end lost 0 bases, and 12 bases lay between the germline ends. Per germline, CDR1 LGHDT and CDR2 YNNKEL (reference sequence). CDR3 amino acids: CASSQDRAQSSYNSPLHF. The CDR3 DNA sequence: TGTGCCAGCAGCCAAGATCGAGCGCAGAGCTCCTATAATTCACCCCTCCACTTT.

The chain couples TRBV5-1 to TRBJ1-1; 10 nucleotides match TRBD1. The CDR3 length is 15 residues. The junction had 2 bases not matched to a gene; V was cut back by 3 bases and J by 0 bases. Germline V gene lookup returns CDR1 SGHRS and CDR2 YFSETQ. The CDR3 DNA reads TGCGCCAGCAGCTCGACAGGGGGCCTGAACACTGAAGCTTTCTTT. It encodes CASSSTGGLNTEAFF.

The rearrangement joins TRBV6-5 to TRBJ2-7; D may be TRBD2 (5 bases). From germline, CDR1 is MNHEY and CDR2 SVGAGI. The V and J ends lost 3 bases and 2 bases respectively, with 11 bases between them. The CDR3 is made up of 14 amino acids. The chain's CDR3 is CASSYRGETYEQYF. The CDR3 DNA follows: TGTGCCAGCAGTTATCGTGGGGAGACCTACGAGCAGTACTTC.

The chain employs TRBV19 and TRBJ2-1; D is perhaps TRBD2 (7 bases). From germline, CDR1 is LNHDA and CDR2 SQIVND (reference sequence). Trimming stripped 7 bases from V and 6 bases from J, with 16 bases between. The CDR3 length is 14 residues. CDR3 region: CASMKGGQVNEQFF. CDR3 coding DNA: TGTGCCAGTATGAAGGGGGGGCAGGTCAATGAGCAGTTCTTC.

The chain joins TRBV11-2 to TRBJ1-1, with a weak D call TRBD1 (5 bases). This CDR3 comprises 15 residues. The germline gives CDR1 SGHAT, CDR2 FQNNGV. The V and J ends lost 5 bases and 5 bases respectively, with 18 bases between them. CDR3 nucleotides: TGTGCCAGCAGCCAAAGGGGACTAGGCGGGACTGAAGCTTTCTTT. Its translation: CASSQRGLGGTEAFF.

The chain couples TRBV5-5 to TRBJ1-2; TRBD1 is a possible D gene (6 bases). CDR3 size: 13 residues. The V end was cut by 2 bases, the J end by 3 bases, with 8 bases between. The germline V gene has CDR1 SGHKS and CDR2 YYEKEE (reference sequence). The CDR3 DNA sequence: TGTGCCAGCAGCTTACAGGGAGACTATGGCTACACCTTC. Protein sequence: CASSLQGDYGYTF.

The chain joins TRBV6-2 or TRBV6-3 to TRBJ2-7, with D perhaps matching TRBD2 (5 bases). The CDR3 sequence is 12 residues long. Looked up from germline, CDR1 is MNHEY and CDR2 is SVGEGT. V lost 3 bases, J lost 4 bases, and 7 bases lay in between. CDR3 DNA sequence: TGTGCCAGCAGTTATCTAGCTTACGAGCAGTACTTC. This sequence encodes CASSYLAYEQYF.

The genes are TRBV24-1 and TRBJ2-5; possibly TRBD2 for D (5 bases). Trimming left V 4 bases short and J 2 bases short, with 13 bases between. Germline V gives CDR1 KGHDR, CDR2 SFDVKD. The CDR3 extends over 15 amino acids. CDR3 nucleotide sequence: TGTGCCACCAGTGAGCCCGCGCCGGGGCAAGAGACCCAGTACTTC. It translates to CATSEPAPGQETQYF.

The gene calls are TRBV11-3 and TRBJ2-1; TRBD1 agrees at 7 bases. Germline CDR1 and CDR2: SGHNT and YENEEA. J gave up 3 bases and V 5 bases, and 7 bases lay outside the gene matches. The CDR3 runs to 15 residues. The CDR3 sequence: CASSARDSLYNEQFF. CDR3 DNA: TGTGCCAGCAGCGCCCGGGACAGTCTCTACAATGAGCAGTTCTTC.

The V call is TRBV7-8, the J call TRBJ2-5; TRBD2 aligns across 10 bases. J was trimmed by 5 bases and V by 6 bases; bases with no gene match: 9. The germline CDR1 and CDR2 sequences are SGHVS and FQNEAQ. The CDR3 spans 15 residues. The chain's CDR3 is CASRFTGTSVETQYF. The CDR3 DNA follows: TGTGCCAGCAGATTCACCGGGACTAGCGTGGAGACCCAGTACTTC.

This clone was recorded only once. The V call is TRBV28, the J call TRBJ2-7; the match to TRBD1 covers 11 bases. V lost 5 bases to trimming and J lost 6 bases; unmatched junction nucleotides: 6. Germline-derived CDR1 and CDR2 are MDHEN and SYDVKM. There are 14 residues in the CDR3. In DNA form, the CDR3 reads TGTGCCAGCAGTCTCGGACAGGGGGCGGTCGAGCAGTACTTC. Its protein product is CASSLGQGAVEQYF.

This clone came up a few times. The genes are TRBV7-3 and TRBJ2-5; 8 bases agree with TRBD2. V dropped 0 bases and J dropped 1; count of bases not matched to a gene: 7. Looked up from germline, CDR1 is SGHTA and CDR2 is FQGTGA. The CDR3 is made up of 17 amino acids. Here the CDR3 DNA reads TGTGCCAGCAGCTTAACGAAATCTAGCGGGTCCCAAGAGACCCAGTACTTC. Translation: CASSLTKSSGSQETQYF.

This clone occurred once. CDR3 region: CASSLGGRDRTTQYF. The CDR3 region has the DNA TGCGCCAGCAGCTTGGGAGGACGGGACAGGACGACCCAGTACTTC. This chain uses TRBV5-1 with TRBJ2-5; 8 nucleotides agree with TRBD1. The V segment lost 0 bases and the J segment 7 bases; nucleotides outside the gene matches: 8. Germline lookup yields CDR1 SGHRS and CDR2 YFSETQ. This CDR3 is 15 amino acids long.

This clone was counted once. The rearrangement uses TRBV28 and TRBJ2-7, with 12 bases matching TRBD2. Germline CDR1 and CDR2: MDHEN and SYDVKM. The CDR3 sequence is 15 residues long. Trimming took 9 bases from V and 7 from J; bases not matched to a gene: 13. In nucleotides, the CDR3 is TGTGCCAGTTTAAGAGGACTAGCGGGACCGTTAGAGCAGTACTTC. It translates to CASLRGLAGPLEQYF.

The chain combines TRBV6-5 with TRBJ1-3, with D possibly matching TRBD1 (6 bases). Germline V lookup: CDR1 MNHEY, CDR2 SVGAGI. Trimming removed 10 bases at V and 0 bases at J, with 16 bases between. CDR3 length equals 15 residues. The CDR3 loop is CATYRVSNSGNTIYF. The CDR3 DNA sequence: TGTGCCACCTACAGGGTGTCCAACTCTGGAAACACCATATATTTT.

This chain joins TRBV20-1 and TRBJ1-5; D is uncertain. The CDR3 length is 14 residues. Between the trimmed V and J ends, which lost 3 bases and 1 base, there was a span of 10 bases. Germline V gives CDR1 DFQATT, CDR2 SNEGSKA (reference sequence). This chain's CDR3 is CSASQVTSNQPQHF. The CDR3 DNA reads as TGCAGTGCTAGTCAGGTCACGAGCAATCAGCCCCAGCATTTT.

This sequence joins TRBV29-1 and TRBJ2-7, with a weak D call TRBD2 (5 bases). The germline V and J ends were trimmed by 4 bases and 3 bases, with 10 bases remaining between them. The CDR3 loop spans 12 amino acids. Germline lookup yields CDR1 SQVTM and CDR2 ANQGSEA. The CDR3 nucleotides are TGCAGCGTTGGCGAGGGATACTACGAGCAGTACTTC. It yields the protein CSVGEGYYEQYF.

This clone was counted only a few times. The CDR3 reads CASSYAGDEQFF. The CDR3 bases are TGTGCCAGCAGTTACGCGGGGGATGAGCAGTTCTTC. The chain uses TRBV6-5 and TRBJ2-1; TRBD2 agrees at 7 bases. Germline-derived CDR1 and CDR2 are MNHEY and SVGAGI. CDR3 length: 12 amino acids. V trimming: 2 bases; J trimming: 8 bases; junction bases outside the gene matches: 0.

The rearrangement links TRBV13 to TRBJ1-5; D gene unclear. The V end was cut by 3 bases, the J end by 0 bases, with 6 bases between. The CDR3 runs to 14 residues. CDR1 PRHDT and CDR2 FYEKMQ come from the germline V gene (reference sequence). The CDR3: CASSLGSSNQPQHF. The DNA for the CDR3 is TGTGCCAGCAGCTTGGGCAGTAGCAATCAGCCCCAGCATTTT.

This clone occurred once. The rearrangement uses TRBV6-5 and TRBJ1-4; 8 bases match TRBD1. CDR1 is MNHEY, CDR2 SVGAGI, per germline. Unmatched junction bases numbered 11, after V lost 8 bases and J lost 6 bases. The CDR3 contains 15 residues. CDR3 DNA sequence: TGTGCCAGCGGAGCACAGGGGGGGAAGGATGAAAAACTGTTTTTT. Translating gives CASGAQGGKDEKLFF.

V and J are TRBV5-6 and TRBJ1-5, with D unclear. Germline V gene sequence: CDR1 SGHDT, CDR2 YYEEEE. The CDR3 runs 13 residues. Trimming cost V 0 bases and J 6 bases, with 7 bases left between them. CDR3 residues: CASSLERGQPQHF. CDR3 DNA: TGTGCCAGCAGCTTGGAACGGGGTCAGCCCCAGCATTTT.

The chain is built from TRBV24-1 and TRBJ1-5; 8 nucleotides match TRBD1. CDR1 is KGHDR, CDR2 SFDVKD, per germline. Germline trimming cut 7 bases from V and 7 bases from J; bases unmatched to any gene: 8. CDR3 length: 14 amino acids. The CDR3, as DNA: TGTGCCACCAGCCCGGACAGGGTAAACCAGCCCCAGCATTTT. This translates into CATSPDRVNQPQHF.

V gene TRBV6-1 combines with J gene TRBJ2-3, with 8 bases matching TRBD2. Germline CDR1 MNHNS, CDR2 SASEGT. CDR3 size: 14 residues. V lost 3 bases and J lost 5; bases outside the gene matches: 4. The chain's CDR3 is CASSEVLAGDTQYF. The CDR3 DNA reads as TGTGCCAGCAGTGAGGTCCTAGCGGGAGATACGCAGTATTTT.

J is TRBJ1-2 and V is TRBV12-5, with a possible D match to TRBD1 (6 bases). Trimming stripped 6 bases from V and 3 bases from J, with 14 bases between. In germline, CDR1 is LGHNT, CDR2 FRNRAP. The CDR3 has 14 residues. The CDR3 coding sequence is TGTGCTAGTGGCCTCACAGGGTTTCACTATGGCTACACCTTC. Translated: CASGLTGFHYGYTF.

The CDR3: CATSGGKSSYNEQFF. DNA for the CDR3: TGTGCCACCAGTGGCGGAAAAAGCTCCTACAATGAGCAGTTCTTC. The V and J genes are TRBV24-1 and TRBJ2-1, with D unclear. The CDR3 has 15 residues. V lost 5 bases, J lost 0 bases, and 10 bases lay in between. CDR1 is KGHDR, CDR2 SFDVKD, per germline.

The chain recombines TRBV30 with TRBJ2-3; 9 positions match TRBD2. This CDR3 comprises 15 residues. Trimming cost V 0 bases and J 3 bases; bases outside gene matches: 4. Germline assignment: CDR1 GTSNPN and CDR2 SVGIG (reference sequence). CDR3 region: CAWSVPSGGTDTQYF. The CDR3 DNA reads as TGTGCCTGGAGTGTACCAAGCGGGGGGACAGATACGCAGTATTTT.

The DNA for the CDR3 is TGTGCCATCAGTTTACCCGCGAGGAGCACAGATACGCAGTATTTT. As protein: CAISLPARSTDTQYF. V usage is TRBV10-3 and J usage is TRBJ2-3; D is ambiguous. CDR3 length: 15 amino acids. Looked up from germline, CDR1 is ENHRY and CDR2 is SYGVKD. V lost 5 bases, J lost 0 bases, and 12 bases lay in between.

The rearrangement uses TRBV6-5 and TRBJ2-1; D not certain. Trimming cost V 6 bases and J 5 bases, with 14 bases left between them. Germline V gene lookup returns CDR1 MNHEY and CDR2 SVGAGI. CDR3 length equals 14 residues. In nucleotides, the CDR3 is TGTGCCAGCAGGCAAGTAAGACAAGACAATGAGCAGTTCTTC. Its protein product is CASRQVRQDNEQFF.